The present T cell receptor beta chain was sequenced within a study of neurological immune-mediated disorders. Overall study findings and caveats: The most TCR clonal expansion was seen in HTLV-1-associated myelopathy, whereas the least was seen in multiple sclerosis, below the level in healthy controls. Among expanded clones, no CDR3 amino acid sequences were shared across subjects, a pattern suggesting private repertoires in all groups.

The cDNA came from 5'RACE with 10-nucleotide random UMIs. Over 200 million TCR-beta sequences from 15-18 subjects came out of each sequencing run. Using its own MiXCR run on the 5' RACE reads, TCRdb lists one record per CDR3 protein. The table lists tens of thousands of distinct CDR3 sequences, 17% of them singletons. The table lists this clonotype with many counts. Its target is not known. Sequenced material: PBMCs. The sequence was obtained from a woman between 40 and 50 years old in good health.

Here the CDR3 reads CASTEETGTFNYGYTF. CDR3 nucleotide sequence: TGTGCCAGCACCGAAGAGACAGGGACCTTTAACTATGGCTACACCTTC. J is TRBJ1-2 and V is TRBV6-1; 7 nucleotides align to TRBD1. The CDR3 totals 16 residues. J gave up 1 base and V 7 bases, and 12 bases lay outside the gene matches. Germline assignment: CDR1 MNHNS and CDR2 SASEGT.